A selection of T cell receptor beta chains follows, all from one sample in a study of spatial heterogeneity in lung cancer. From the 5' RACE reads, TCRdb called clonotypes with MiXCR, one entry per CDR3 protein. The profile shows roughly 10,000 distinct CDR3 sequences, under 30% of them singletons. The sequenced sample was PBMCs, obtained at follow-up. Receptor source: a female donor with early-stage non-small cell lung cancer. Both conserved end residues are part of each CDR3. Fields, in order: D gene, J gene, V gene, clone size, CDR3 protein, CDR3 DNA. D genes are given only for firm matches. A clone size is listed for some rows: how often the clone was seen (once, few, many), or a class if it is expanded.

d_gene: -
j_gene: TRBJ2-7
v_gene: TRBV7-2
abundance: -
CDR3aa: CASSLGGRTYEQYF
CDR3nt: TGTGCCAGCAGCCTGGGGGGACGGACCTACGAGCAGTACTTC

d_gene: -
j_gene: TRBJ2-7
v_gene: TRBV5-4
abundance: -
CDR3aa: CASSLAGTSSYEQYF
CDR3nt: TGTGCCAGCAGCTTGGCCGGGACTTCCAGTTACGAGCAGTACTTC

d_gene: -
j_gene: TRBJ2-2
v_gene: TRBV6-6
abundance: few
CDR3aa: CASSFGVAPGELFF
CDR3nt: TGTGCCAGCTCCTTTGGTGTTGCTCCCGGGGAGCTGTTTTTT

d_gene: -
j_gene: TRBJ2-1
v_gene: TRBV20-1
abundance: medium-sized
CDR3aa: CSARDLVLSDEQFF
CDR3nt: TGCAGTGCTAGAGATCTGGTTCTTTCCGATGAGCAGTTCTTC

d_gene: TRBD2
j_gene: TRBJ2-7
v_gene: TRBV5-5
abundance: few
CDR3aa: CASSPTTSGYEQYF
CDR3nt: TGTGCCAGCAGCCCCACGACTAGCGGCTACGAGCAGTACTTC

d_gene: -
j_gene: TRBJ1-2
v_gene: TRBV20-1
abundance: -
CDR3aa: CSARAGGYEGYTF
CDR3nt: TGCAGTGCTAGAGCAGGAGGTTACGAGGGCTACACCTTC

d_gene: TRBD1
j_gene: TRBJ2-1
v_gene: TRBV24-1
abundance: medium-sized
CDR3aa: CATSDSGTGPTNEQFF
CDR3nt: TGTGCCACCAGTGATTCCGGGACAGGGCCTACCAATGAGCAGTTCTTC

d_gene: -
j_gene: TRBJ2-3
v_gene: TRBV28
abundance: few
CDR3aa: CASNIGSRSDTQYF
CDR3nt: TGTGCCAGTAACATCGGGTCTCGAAGTGATACGCAGTATTTT

d_gene: -
j_gene: TRBJ2-7
v_gene: TRBV2
abundance: few
CDR3aa: CASSDEGFYEQYF
CDR3nt: TGTGCCAGCAGTGATGAGGGTTTCTACGAGCAGTACTTC

d_gene: TRBD1
j_gene: TRBJ2-3
v_gene: TRBV7-8
abundance: few
CDR3aa: CASSWGTGGDTQYF
CDR3nt: TGTGCCAGCAGCTGGGGGACAGGGGGAGATACGCAGTATTTT

d_gene: TRBD1
j_gene: TRBJ2-7
v_gene: TRBV7-2
abundance: medium-sized
CDR3aa: CASSYPQQQGTDEQYF
CDR3nt: TGTGCCAGCAGCTATCCCCAACAACAGGGGACCGACGAGCAGTACTTC

d_gene: -
j_gene: TRBJ1-1
v_gene: TRBV6-2/TRBV6-3
abundance: -
CDR3aa: CASSQSYEAFF
CDR3nt: TGTGCCAGCAGCCAAAGTTACGAAGCTTTCTTT

d_gene: -
j_gene: TRBJ2-7
v_gene: TRBV6-2/TRBV6-3
abundance: medium-sized
CDR3aa: CASSSDLDRTVTKQYF
CDR3nt: TGTGCCAGCAGTTCCGATCTAGACCGGACGGTGACCAAGCAGTACTTC

d_gene: -
j_gene: TRBJ2-2
v_gene: TRBV10-2
abundance: medium-sized
CDR3aa: CASSESRGNTGELFF
CDR3nt: TGCGCCAGCAGTGAGTCGCGCGGGAACACCGGGGAGCTGTTTTTT

d_gene: -
j_gene: TRBJ1-2
v_gene: TRBV20-1
abundance: -
CDR3aa: CSAHNGFKKGYTF
CDR3nt: TGCAGTGCCCATAACGGCTTCAAAAAGGGCTACACCTTC

d_gene: TRBD1
j_gene: TRBJ1-2
v_gene: TRBV7-6
abundance: medium-sized
CDR3aa: CASSPTGQGLGYTF
CDR3nt: TGTGCCAGCAGCCCAACAGGACAGGGGCTTGGCTACACCTTC

d_gene: -
j_gene: TRBJ2-1
v_gene: TRBV4-1
abundance: few
CDR3aa: CASSQTVNSYNEQFF
CDR3nt: TGCGCCAGCAGCCAGACGGTGAACTCCTACAATGAGCAGTTCTTC

d_gene: -
j_gene: TRBJ1-1
v_gene: TRBV29-1
abundance: few
CDR3aa: CSVDGQGNKAFF
CDR3nt: TGCAGCGTTGATGGGCAGGGGAACAAGGCTTTCTTT

d_gene: TRBD2
j_gene: TRBJ2-4
v_gene: TRBV20-1
abundance: -
CDR3aa: CSARGLAGGPAKNIQYF
CDR3nt: TGCAGTGCTAGGGGACTAGCGGGAGGCCCAGCCAAAAACATTCAGTACTTC

d_gene: -
j_gene: TRBJ1-1
v_gene: TRBV29-1
abundance: -
CDR3aa: CSSQNGNTEAFF
CDR3nt: TGCAGCTCACAGAATGGGAACACTGAAGCTTTCTTT

d_gene: TRBD2
j_gene: TRBJ2-5
v_gene: TRBV20-1
abundance: few
CDR3aa: CSAGLAGKETQYF
CDR3nt: TGCAGTGCTGGACTAGCGGGAAAAGAGACCCAGTACTTC

d_gene: -
j_gene: TRBJ2-3
v_gene: TRBV5-1
abundance: medium-sized
CDR3aa: CASSPGLGGVRDTQYF
CDR3nt: TGCGCCAGCAGCCCAGGCCTAGGGGGAGTACGTGATACGCAGTATTTT

d_gene: TRBD1
j_gene: TRBJ2-5
v_gene: TRBV2
abundance: once
CDR3aa: CASSERTGKETQYF
CDR3nt: TGTGCCAGCAGTGAACGGACAGGGAAAGAGACCCAGTACTTC

d_gene: -
j_gene: TRBJ2-3
v_gene: TRBV29-1
abundance: -
CDR3aa: CSVGGGPDTQYF
CDR3nt: TGCAGCGTCGGGGGAGGTCCAGATACGCAGTATTTT

d_gene: TRBD2
j_gene: TRBJ2-3
v_gene: TRBV5-1
abundance: -
CDR3aa: CASSFLAGSDTQYF
CDR3nt: TGCGCCAGCAGCTTTCTAGCGGGTAGCGATACGCAGTATTTT

d_gene: TRBD1
j_gene: TRBJ2-5
v_gene: TRBV28
abundance: -
CDR3aa: CASTGGQASQETQYF
CDR3nt: TGTGCCAGCACAGGGGGACAGGCGAGCCAAGAGACCCAGTACTTC

d_gene: -
j_gene: TRBJ2-7
v_gene: TRBV10-2
abundance: few
CDR3aa: CASSEPAATSYEQYF
CDR3nt: TGCGCCAGCAGTGAACCAGCGGCTACCTCCTACGAGCAGTACTTC

d_gene: -
j_gene: TRBJ2-7
v_gene: TRBV29-1
abundance: -
CDR3aa: CSVGGVEDSLSGYEQYF
CDR3nt: TGCAGCGTTGGTGGGGTTGAGGACTCCCTAAGTGGCTACGAGCAGTACTTC